The next 10 T cell receptor beta chains were all read from a single sample in a study of CD8 T cells in ankylosing spondylitis. TCRdb re-derived calls from the 5' RACE reads in MiXCR, one entry per CDR3 protein. The table shows 240,000 or so distinct CDR3 sequences, with 7.5% to 9% occurring only once. The sample taken for sequencing was blood, either unsorted or a sorted T cell fraction (not recorded which). The receptors stem from a male donor with ankylosing spondylitis or in good health (not recorded which).

This clonotype was recorded at least ten times. V gene TRBV2 combines with J gene TRBJ2-3; 10 bases are a match to TRBD2. Losses at the gene ends were 7 bases for V and 1 base for J; bases not matched to a gene: 8. This CDR3 comprises 16 residues. The germline gives CDR1 SNHLY, CDR2 FYNNEI. The CDR3 sequence is CASTTPGTSGTDTQYF. The CDR3 DNA is TGTGCCAGCACCACCCCCGGGACTAGCGGCACAGATACGCAGTATTTT.

There are many counts of this clonotype. V gene TRBV11-2 combines with J gene TRBJ2-7; D gene uncertain. The germline V gene has CDR1 SGHAT and CDR2 FQNNGV. This CDR3 comprises 13 residues. V was clipped by 3 bases and J by 2 bases, with 8 bases between them. The CDR3, as DNA: TGTGCCAGCAGCTTCTACAGCACCTACGAGCAGTACTTC. Translated: CASSFYSTYEQYF.

This clonotype was seen only a few times. This chain uses TRBV4-2 with TRBJ1-5, with D unclear. With 3 bases removed from V and 3 bases from J, the gap between germline ends came to 9 bases. This CDR3 has 14 amino acids. Germline CDR1 reads LGHNA; CDR2 reads YNFKEQ. The CDR3 nucleotides read TGTGCCAGCAGCCACCTAGAGCCCAATCAGCCCCAGCATTTT. Its protein product is CASSHLEPNQPQHF.

This clonotype was counted once. The V call is TRBV30, the J call TRBJ2-7; weak D call: TRBD1 (5 bases). There are 14 residues in the CDR3. Germline assignment: CDR1 GTSNPN and CDR2 SVGIG (reference sequence). Trimming shortened V by 7 bases and J by 4 bases, and 20 bases separated the two germline ends. CDR3 bases: TGTGCCTTGGAGAGGAAAAACAGGAATTACGAGCAGTACTTC. It codes for CALERKNRNYEQYF.

This clonotype has ten or more counts. This chain connects TRBV7-3 to TRBJ1-5, with D unclear. There are 13 residues in the CDR3. CDR1 SGHTA and CDR2 FQGTGA come from the germline V gene. The V gene lost 7 bases and the J gene lost 2 bases, with 9 bases spanning the gap. CDR3 bases: TGTGCCAGCAACCTCCCGGGCAATCAGCCCCAGCATTTT. As protein: CASNLPGNQPQHF.

As for this clonotype: A much more abundant neighbour one base away suggests this may be a read error. The rearrangement uses TRBV20-1 and TRBJ2-5; D unresolved. The last part of the DNA fits TRBJ2-1 better; the J call may be wrong. Germline assignment: CDR1 DFQATT and CDR2 SNEGSKA (reference sequence). The CDR3 has 11 amino acids. In DNA, the CDR3 is TGCAGTGCTGCAGACCAAGAGACCCAGTTCTTC. It encodes CSAADQETQFF.

The V call is TRBV20-1, the J call TRBJ1-1; D perhaps matches TRBD1 (6 bases). Per the germline V gene, CDR1 is DFQATT and CDR2 is SNEGSKA (reference sequence). There are 12 residues in the CDR3. V was trimmed by 6 bases and J by 10 bases, leaving 18 bases between them. The CDR3 nucleotides read TGCAGTGCCTCAGTAAGGAGAGGGGGAGCTTTCTTT. It yields the protein CSASVRRGGAFF.

The gene calls are TRBV20-1 and TRBJ2-3; TRBD2 agrees at 8 bases. The CDR3 is 14 amino acids. The V and J ends lost 5 bases and 1 base, in that order; junction bases with no gene match: 5. Germline CDR1 is DFQATT and CDR2 is SNEGSKA (reference sequence). In DNA, the CDR3 is TGCAGTGCTGGGGGGACTAGGGGCACAGATACGCAGTATTTT. It is translated as CSAGGTRGTDTQYF.

This clonotype has at least ten counts. The chain carries TRBV10-3 and TRBJ1-1, with TRBD1 as a possible D gene (6 bases). The CDR3 extends over 15 amino acids. Germline CDR1 reads ENHRY; CDR2 reads SYGVKD. Between the trimmed V and J ends, which lost 0 bases and 3 bases, there was a span of 11 bases. The CDR3 bases are TGTGCCATCAGTGAGTCTGGGGGCCGGGACACTGAAGCTTTCTTT. Amino acids: CAISESGGRDTEAFF.

This clonotype was recorded at least ten times. The rearrangement links TRBV12-3 or TRBV12-4 to TRBJ2-3; the match to TRBD1 covers 12 bases. Losses at the gene ends were 3 bases for V and 5 bases for J; bases not matched to a gene: 3. CDR3 length: 15 residues. The CDR3 coding sequence is TGTGCCAGCAGTTTGGGACAGGGGGCGGTAGATACGCAGTATTTT. It translates to CASSLGQGAVDTQYF.